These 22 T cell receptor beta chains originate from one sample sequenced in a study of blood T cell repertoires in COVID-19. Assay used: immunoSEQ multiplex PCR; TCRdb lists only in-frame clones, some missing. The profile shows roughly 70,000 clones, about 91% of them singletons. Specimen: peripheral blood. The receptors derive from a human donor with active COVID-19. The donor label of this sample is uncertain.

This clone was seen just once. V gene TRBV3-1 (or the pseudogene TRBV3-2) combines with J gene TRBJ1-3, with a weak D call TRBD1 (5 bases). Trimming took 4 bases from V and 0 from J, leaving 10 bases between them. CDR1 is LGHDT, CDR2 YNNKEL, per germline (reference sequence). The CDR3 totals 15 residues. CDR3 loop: CASSPTDNSGNTIYF. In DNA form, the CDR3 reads TGTGCCAGCAGCCCGACAGACAACTCTGGAAACACCATATATTTT.

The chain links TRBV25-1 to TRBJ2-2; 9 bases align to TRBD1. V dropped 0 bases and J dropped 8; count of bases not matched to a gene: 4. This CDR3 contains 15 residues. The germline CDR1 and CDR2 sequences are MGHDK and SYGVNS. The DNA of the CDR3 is TGTGCCAGCAGTGAATACGGACAGGGGTTAGGGGAGCTGTTTTTT. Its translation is CASSEYGQGLGELFF.

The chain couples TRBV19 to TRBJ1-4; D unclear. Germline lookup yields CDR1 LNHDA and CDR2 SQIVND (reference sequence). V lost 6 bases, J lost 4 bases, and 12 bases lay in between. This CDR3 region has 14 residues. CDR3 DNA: TGTGCCAGTAGCGACTGGAATCGTAATGAAAAACTGTTTTTT. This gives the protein CASSDWNRNEKLFF.

The CDR3 reads CASSTLDEQFF. CDR3 nucleotides: TGTGCCAGTAGTACCCTCGATGAGCAGTTCTTC. V is TRBV19 and J is TRBJ2-1, with no clear D. Germline-derived CDR1 and CDR2 are LNHDA and SQIVND (reference sequence). The CDR3 extends over 11 amino acids. V lost 4 bases and J 8 bases, leaving 6 bases between the germline ends.

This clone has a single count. The CDR3 loop is CASTPRQTTNTEAFF. CDR3 in DNA: TGTGCCAGCACCCCGAGGCAGACTACGAACACTGAAGCTTTCTTT. The V call is TRBV28, the J call TRBJ1-1; D call uncertain. Looked up from germline, CDR1 is MDHEN and CDR2 is SYDVKM. The CDR3 length is 15 residues. Deletions cut 7 bases from V and 1 base from J, with 16 bases between. Supplemented by reference TRBV28 and TRBJ1-1, the full variable domain reads DVKVTQSSRYLVKRTGEKVFLECVQDMDHENMFWYRQDPGLGLRLIYFSYDVKMKEKGDIPEGYSVSREKKERFSLILESASTNQTSMYLCASTPRQTTNTEAFFGQGTRLTVV.

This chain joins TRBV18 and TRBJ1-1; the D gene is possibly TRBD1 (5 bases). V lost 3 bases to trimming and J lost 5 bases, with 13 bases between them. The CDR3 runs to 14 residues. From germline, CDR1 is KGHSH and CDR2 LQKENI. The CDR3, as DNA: TGTGCCAGCTCACCCGGGGGAGAGGGGACTGAAGCTTTCTTT. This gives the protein CASSPGGEGTEAFF. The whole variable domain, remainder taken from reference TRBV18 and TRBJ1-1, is NAGVMQNPRHLVRRRGQEARLRCSPMKGHSHVYWYRQLPEEGLKFMVYLQKENIIDESGMPKERFSAEFPKEGPSILRIQQVVRGDSAAYFCASSPGGEGTEAFFGQGTRLTVV.

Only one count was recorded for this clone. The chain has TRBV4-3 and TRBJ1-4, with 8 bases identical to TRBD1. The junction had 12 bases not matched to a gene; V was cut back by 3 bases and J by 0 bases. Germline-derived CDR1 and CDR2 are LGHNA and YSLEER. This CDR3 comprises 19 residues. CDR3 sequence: CASSHTGGVGMATNEKLFF. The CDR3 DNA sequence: TGCGCCAGCAGCCACACAGGGGGGGTGGGGATGGCAACTAATGAAAAACTGTTTTTT.

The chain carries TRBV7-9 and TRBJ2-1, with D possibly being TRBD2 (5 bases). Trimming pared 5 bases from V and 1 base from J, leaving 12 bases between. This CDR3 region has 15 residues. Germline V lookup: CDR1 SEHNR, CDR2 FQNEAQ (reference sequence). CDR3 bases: TGTGCCAGCAGCCAAGAGCGGAGTTCCTACAATGAGCAGTTCTTC. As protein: CASSQERSSYNEQFF.

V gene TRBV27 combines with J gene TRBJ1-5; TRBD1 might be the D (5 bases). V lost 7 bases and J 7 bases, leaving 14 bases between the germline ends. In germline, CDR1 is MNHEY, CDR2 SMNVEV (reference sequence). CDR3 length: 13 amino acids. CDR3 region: CASKVGGDQPQHF. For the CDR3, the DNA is TGTGCCAGCAAGGTGGGGGGGGACCAGCCCCAGCATTTT.

This CDR3 reads CASSISQNTEAFF. The CDR3 coding sequence is TGTGCCAGTAGTATTAGCCAGAACACTGAAGCTTTCTTT. The chain joins TRBV19 to TRBJ1-1; no definite D call. This CDR3 has 13 residues. Germline V gene sequence: CDR1 LNHDA, CDR2 SQIVND (reference sequence). Between the trimmed V and J ends, which lost 3 bases and 1 base, there was a span of 6 bases.

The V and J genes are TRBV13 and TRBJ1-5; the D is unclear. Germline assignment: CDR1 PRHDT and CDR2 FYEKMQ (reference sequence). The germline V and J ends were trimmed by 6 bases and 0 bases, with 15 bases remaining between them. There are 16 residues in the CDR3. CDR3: CASRRPGTHSNQPQHF. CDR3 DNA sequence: TGTGCCAGCAGACGACCGGGAACTCATAGCAATCAGCCCCAGCATTTT.

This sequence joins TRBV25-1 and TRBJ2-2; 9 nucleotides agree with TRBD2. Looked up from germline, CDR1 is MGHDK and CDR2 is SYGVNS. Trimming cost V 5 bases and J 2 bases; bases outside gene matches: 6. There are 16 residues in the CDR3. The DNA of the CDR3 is TGTGCCAGCAGTAAGACTAGCGGCACCAACACCGGGGAGCTGTTTTTT. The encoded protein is CASSKTSGTNTGELFF.

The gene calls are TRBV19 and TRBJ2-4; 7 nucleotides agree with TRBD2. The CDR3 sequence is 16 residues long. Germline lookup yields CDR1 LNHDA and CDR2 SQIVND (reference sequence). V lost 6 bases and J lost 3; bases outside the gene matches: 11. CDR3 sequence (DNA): TGTGCCAGTAGACGGGCGGGAGCGTCGGTCAAAAACATTCAGTACTTC. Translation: CASRRAGASVKNIQYF. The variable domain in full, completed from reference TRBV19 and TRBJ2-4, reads DGGITQSPKYLFRKEGQNVTLSCEQNLNHDAMYWYRQDPGQGLRLIYYSQIVNDFQKGDIAEGYSVSREKKESFPLTVTSAQKNPTAFYLCASRRAGASVKNIQYFGAGTRLSVL.

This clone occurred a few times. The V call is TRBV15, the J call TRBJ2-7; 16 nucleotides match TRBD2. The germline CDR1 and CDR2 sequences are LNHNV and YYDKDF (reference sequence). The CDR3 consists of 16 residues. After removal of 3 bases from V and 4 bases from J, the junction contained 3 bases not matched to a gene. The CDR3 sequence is CATSRGLAGGFYEQYF. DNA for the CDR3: TGTGCCACCAGCAGGGGACTAGCGGGGGGGTTTTACGAGCAGTACTTC.

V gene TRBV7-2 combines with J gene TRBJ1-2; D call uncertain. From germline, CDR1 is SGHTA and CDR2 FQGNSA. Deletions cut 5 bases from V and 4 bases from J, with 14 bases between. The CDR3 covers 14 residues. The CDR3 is CASSPVREVYGYTF. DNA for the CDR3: TGTGCCAGCAGCCCGGTCCGGGAGGTCTATGGCTACACCTTC.

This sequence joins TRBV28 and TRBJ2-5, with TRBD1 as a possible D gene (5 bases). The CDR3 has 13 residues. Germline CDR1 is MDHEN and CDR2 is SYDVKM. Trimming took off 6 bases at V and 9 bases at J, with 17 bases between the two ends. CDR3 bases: TGTGCCAGCAGCTCCCCGGTAGTCAGGGCCCAGTACTTC. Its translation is CASSSPVVRAQYF. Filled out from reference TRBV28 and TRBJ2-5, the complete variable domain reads DVKVTQSSRYLVKRTGEKVFLECVQDMDHENMFWYRQDPGLGLRLIYFSYDVKMKEKGDIPEGYSVSREKKERFSLILESASTNQTSMYLCASSSPVVRAQYFGPGTRLLVL.

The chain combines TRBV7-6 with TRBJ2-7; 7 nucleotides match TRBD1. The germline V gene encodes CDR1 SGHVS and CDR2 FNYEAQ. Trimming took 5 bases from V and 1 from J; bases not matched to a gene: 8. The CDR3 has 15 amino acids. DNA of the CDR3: TGTGCCAGCAGCCCCTGGGGGACAGAATCCTACGAGCAGTACTTC. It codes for CASSPWGTESYEQYF.

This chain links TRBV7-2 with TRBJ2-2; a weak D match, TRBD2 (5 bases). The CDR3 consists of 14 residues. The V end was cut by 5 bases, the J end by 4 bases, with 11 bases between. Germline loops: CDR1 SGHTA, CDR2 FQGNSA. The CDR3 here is CASSPTGGTGELFF. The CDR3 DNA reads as TGTGCCAGCAGCCCGACCGGAGGCACCGGGGAGCTGTTTTTT.

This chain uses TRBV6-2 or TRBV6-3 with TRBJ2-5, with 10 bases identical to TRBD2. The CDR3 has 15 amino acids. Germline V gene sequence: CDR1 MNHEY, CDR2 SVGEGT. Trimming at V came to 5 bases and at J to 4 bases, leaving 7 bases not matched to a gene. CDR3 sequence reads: CASSTLAGVGETQYF. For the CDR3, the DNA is TGTGCCAGCAGTACCCTAGCGGGAGTTGGAGAGACCCAGTACTTC.

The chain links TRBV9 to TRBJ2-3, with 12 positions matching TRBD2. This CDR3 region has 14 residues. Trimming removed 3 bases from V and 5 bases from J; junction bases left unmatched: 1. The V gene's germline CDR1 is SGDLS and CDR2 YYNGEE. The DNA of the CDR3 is TGTGCCAGCAGCGCGACTAGCGGGAGAGATACGCAGTATTTT. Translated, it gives CASSATSGRDTQYF.

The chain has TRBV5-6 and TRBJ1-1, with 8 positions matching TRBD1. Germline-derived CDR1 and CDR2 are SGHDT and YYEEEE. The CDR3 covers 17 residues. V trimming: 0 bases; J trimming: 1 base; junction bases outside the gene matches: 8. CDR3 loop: CASSLARGRGTNTEAFF. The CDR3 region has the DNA TGTGCCAGCAGCTTGGCCAGGGGGCGGGGAACGAACACTGAAGCTTTCTTT.

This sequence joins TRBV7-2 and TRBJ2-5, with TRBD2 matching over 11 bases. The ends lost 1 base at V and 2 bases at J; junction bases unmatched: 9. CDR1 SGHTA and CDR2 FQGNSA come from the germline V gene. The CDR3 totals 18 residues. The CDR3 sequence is CASSLVASGRTSQETQYF. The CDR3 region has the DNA TGTGCCAGCAGCTTAGTGGCTAGCGGGAGGACTTCGCAAGAGACCCAGTACTTC.